A selection of T cell receptor beta chains follows, all from one sample in a study of blood T cells in healthy people across ages. TCRdb reanalysed the 5' RACE reads using MiXCR and keeps one entry per CDR3 protein. In the table there are roughly 720,000 distinct CDR3 sequences, about 55% of which are singletons. Sequenced sample: blood. Every receptor here comes from a man older than 75 in good health. The CDR3 runs from the conserved cysteine through the conserved F or W. The order of the fields is J gene, D gene, V gene, clone size, CDR3 protein, CDR3 DNA. A D gene is named only where the DNA matches it firmly. The size of a clone is reported for some rows only, either as once, few or many, or as a class for expanded clones.

TRBJ1-1 NA TRBV13 NA CASSFGTNTEAFF TGTGCCAGCAGCTTCGGGACGAATACTGAAGCTTTCTTT
TRBJ2-1 TRBD2 TRBV10-3 NA CATKENGRIGTSGRNEQFF TGTGCCACCAAAGAAAACGGGAGGATTGGGACTAGCGGGAGAAATGAGCAGTTCTTC
TRBJ2-5 NA TRBV29-1 NA CSANRQETQYF TGCAGCGCTAACCGACAGGAGACCCAGTACTTC
TRBJ2-1 NA TRBV3-1 NA CASSQGGRPQGREQFF TGTGCCAGCAGCCAAGGGGGACGGCCACAGGGAAGGGAGCAGTTCTTC
TRBJ2-7 NA TRBV5-1 NA CASSLLGAVEQYF TGCGCCAGCAGCCTCCTCGGGGCGGTTGAGCAGTACTTC
TRBJ2-7 TRBD2 TRBV2 NA CASSETSGRAGDEQYF TGTGCCAGCAGTGAGACTAGCGGGAGGGCTGGTGACGAGCAGTACTTC
TRBJ1-4 NA TRBV30 few CAWSRTYEKLFF TGTGCCTGGAGCAGAACCTACGAAAAACTGTTTTTT
TRBJ1-6 NA TRBV6-5 few CASSYSGQGNSPLHF TGTGCCAGCAGTTATTCGGGTCAGGGGAATTCACCCCTCCACTTT
TRBJ1-4 NA TRBV12-3/TRBV12-4 NA CASSPGPVLREKLFF TGTGCCAGCAGTCCAGGACCTGTCCTTCGTGAAAAACTGTTTTTT
TRBJ2-1 TRBD2 TRBV7-2 NA CASSLVALAGAYNEQFF TGTGCCAGCAGCTTAGTCGCCCTAGCGGGAGCGTACAATGAGCAGTTCTTC
TRBJ2-1 TRBD2 TRBV29-1 few CSVGRAGGPYNEQFF TGCAGCGTTGGCCGAGCGGGAGGGCCCTACAATGAGCAGTTCTTC
TRBJ2-3 TRBD2 TRBV24-1 NA CATSDLVSGSIVNDRYAYF TGTGCCACCAGTGACCTCGTTAGCGGGAGTATAGTTAACGACAGATACGCGTATTTT
TRBJ2-5 NA TRBV7-6 NA CASSSAGSRDANYKQYF TGTGCCAGCAGCTCTGCGGGTAGCCGGGACGCAAACTACAAGCAGTACTTC
TRBJ2-3 TRBD2 TRBV20-1 few CSARGLAGGIGAGDTQYF TGCAGTGCTAGAGGCCTAGCGGGAGGGATTGGGGCTGGAGATACGCAGTATTTT
TRBJ2-7 NA TRBV10-3 NA CAISQTPDTYEQYF TGTGCCATCAGTCAGACACCCGACACCTACGAGCAGTACTTC
TRBJ1-2 NA TRBV5-4 NA CASSLAGDVYGYTF TGTGCCAGCAGCTTGGCTGGGGATGTCTATGGCTACACCTTC
TRBJ2-1 NA TRBV18 NA CASSPLGAAETQFF TGTGCCAGCTCACCATTAGGGGCAGCGGAGACCCAGTTCTTC
TRBJ2-5 NA TRBV29-1 NA CSATGFPQETQYF TGCAGCGCTACAGGGTTCCCTCAAGAGACCCAGTACTTC
TRBJ2-5 NA TRBV29-1 NA CSVEYREETQYF TGCAGCGTTGAATACAGGGAAGAGACCCAGTACTTC
TRBJ2-3 NA TRBV20-1 NA CSAREGEGQLRYAYF TGCAGTGCTAGAGAGGGGGAGGGACAGCTCAGATACGCGTATTTT
TRBJ2-7 TRBD2 TRBV3-1 NA CASSQEVTSGDEQYF TGTGCCAGCAGCCAAGAAGTAACTAGCGGGGATGAGCAGTACTTC
TRBJ2-7 NA TRBV20-1 NA CSAQSVRGATWEQYF TGCAGTGCTCAGAGTGTCCGCGGAGCCACCTGGGAGCAGTACTTC
TRBJ2-5 NA TRBV7-2 few CASSFRDGRETQYF TGTGCCAGCAGCTTCCGGGACGGGCGTGAGACCCAGTACTTC
TRBJ2-7 TRBD2 TRBV7-9 NA CASSSPVAGDEQYF TGTGCCAGCAGCTCCCCGGTTGCGGGAGACGAGCAGTACTTC
TRBJ1-5 TRBD1 TRBV4-2 NA CASSQTGGYQPQHF TGTGCCAGCAGCCAAACAGGGGGCTATCAGCCCCAGCATTTT
TRBJ2-5 NA TRBV28 NA CASSLIVQGTQYF TGTGCCAGCAGTTTGATCGTCCAAGGGACCCAGTACTTC
TRBJ2-4 NA TRBV3-1 NA CASSLPGNIQYF TGTGCCAGCAGCCTCCCTGGGAACATTCAGTACTTC